This TCR beta chain was recorded in a study of blood T cell repertoires in COVID-19. Study-level background: Sites across the United States, Italy and Spain contributed samples from acute and convalescent COVID-19. T cells, B-cell-depleted T cells, or PBMCs supplied cDNA or gDNA.

The CDR3 is 17 amino acids. Germline V gene lookup returns CDR1 SGDLS and CDR2 YYNGEE. V lost 0 bases and J 1 base, leaving 16 bases between the germline ends. In the authors' workflow: Reference gene primer amplification in the assay estimated nucleated cell counts. Sequencing was performed with immunoSEQ multiplex PCR; in TCRdb, only in-frame clones are kept and a portion is missing. That table supplies the V and J calls and clone size; D and trimming were determined from the DNA. The sample comprises 270,000 or so clones, just over 85% of which are singletons, and 2.5% to 3.5% rests with the top ten.

The TCR sequence derives from a woman aged 30 to 39 with active or convalescent COVID-19. The chain combines TRBV9 with TRBJ1-1; D is unresolved. The sample was peripheral blood. The CDR3, as DNA: TGTGCCAGCAGCGTAGTCCCCGGGATACTTGGGAACACTGAAGCTTTCTTT. Its protein product is CASSVVPGILGNTEAFF.